Listed below are T cell receptor beta chains from one sample, sequenced in a study of T cells in Graves' hyperthyroidism and ophthalmopathy. TCRdb called the multiplex PCR reads again in MiXCR, with one record for every CDR3 protein. The sample shows hundreds of thousands of distinct CDR3 sequences, around 14% of them seen only once. The sequencing sample was made of blood. Receptors were obtained from a woman aged 18-29 years with Graves' hyperthyroidism. CDR3s include the opening cysteine and the closing phenylalanine or tryptophan. Fields, in order: J gene, clone size, D gene, V gene, CDR3 protein, CDR3 DNA. A D gene is named only where the DNA matches it firmly. Size is omitted from some rows. Given values are once, few, many or a class for expanded clones.

>TRBJ2-1|.|.|TRBV29-1
CSVAGTPYNEQFF
TGCAGCGTGGCCGGGACACCCTACAATGAGCAGTTCTTC
>TRBJ1-1|many|.|TRBV6-1
CASTRGNTEAFF
TGTGCCAGCACTAGAGGGAACACTGAAGCTTTCTTT
>TRBJ1-2|many|TRBD1|TRBV10-3
CAISRDRGDTNYGYTF
TGTGCCATAAGCCGGGACAGGGGTGACACTAACTATGGCTACACCTTC
>TRBJ1-5|many|.|TRBV24-1
CATSKGIRNQPQHF
TGTGCCACCAGTAAGGGGATACGCAATCAGCCCCAGCATTTT
>TRBJ2-3|many|.|TRBV28
CASSAIGPAEDTQYF
TGTGCCAGCAGTGCGATAGGGCCGGCCGAAGATACGCAGTATTTT
>TRBJ2-5|.|TRBD2|TRBV6-5
CASSYSSGGVTQETQYF
TGTGCCAGCAGTTACTCTAGCGGGGGGGTAACGCAAGAGACCCAGTACTTC
>TRBJ2-2|few|TRBD2|TRBV7-6
CASRPSGGLNTGELFF
TGTGCCAGCAGACCTAGCGGGGGCCTAAACACCGGGGAGCTGTTTTTT
>TRBJ2-1|many|TRBD2|TRBV27
CASSLGPSGAEQFF
TGTGCCAGCAGCCTTGGTCCTAGCGGGGCTGAGCAGTTCTTC
>TRBJ2-3|many|TRBD1|TRBV20-1
CSARGQGATDTQYF
TGCAGTGCTAGGGGGCAGGGGGCCACAGATACGCAGTATTTT
>TRBJ2-1|.|TRBD1|TRBV6-2/TRBV6-3
CASSYMPGTGLGNEQFF
TGTGCCAGCAGTTACATGCCCGGGACAGGGTTGGGCAATGAGCAGTTCTTC
>TRBJ2-4|many|.|TRBV28
CASTTRGAVIQYF
TGTGCCAGCACCACTCGAGGGGCTGTCATTCAGTACTTC
>TRBJ1-2|many|.|TRBV11-2
CASSLIAGVMGHYGYTF
TGTGCCAGCAGCTTAATTGCGGGGGTTATGGGGCACTATGGCTACACCTTC
>TRBJ1-2|.|TRBD1|TRBV28
CASSTGQGARYGYTF
TGTGCCAGCAGCACGGGGCAGGGGGCTCGCTATGGCTACACCTTC
>TRBJ1-6|many|.|TRBV12-3/TRBV12-4
CASSLGPWSGSSPLHF
TGTGCCAGCAGTTTAGGGCCTTGGTCCGGCTCTTCACCCCTCCACTTT
>TRBJ1-2|few|TRBD1|TRBV20-1
CSEMTGANYGYTF
TGCAGTGAGATGACAGGGGCTAACTATGGCTACACCTTC
>TRBJ1-1|many|TRBD1|TRBV12-3/TRBV12-4
CASSLKGARTEAFF
TGTGCCAGCAGTTTGAAGGGGGCGAGGACTGAAGCTTTCTTT
>TRBJ2-3|many|.|TRBV20-1
CSARGTIPLVTDTQYF
TGCAGTGCTAGAGGGACTATACCCCTTGTCACAGATACGCAGTATTTT
>TRBJ2-2|few|.|TRBV5-1
CASSLGGSTGELFF
TGCGCCAGCAGCTTGGGCGGGTCCACCGGGGAGCTGTTTTTT
>TRBJ2-5|many|TRBD2|TRBV7-9
CASSSSSGGDEETQYF
TGTGCCAGCAGCTCCTCAAGCGGGGGGGATGAAGAGACCCAGTACTTC
>TRBJ1-1|few|TRBD1|TRBV25-1
CASSEAGGIGTEAFF
TGTGCCAGCAGTGAAGCAGGGGGCATCGGGACTGAAGCTTTCTTT
>TRBJ1-2|many|.|TRBV7-9
CASTLKAGSLDGYTF
TGTGCCAGCACTTTAAAAGCAGGGAGCCTAGATGGCTACACCTTC
>TRBJ1-1|few|.|TRBV24-1
CATRKGGEDTEAFF
TGTGCCACCAGAAAAGGGGGGGAGGACACTGAAGCTTTCTTT
>TRBJ1-5|many|TRBD1|TRBV28
CASSLPTGFGNQPQHF
TGTGCCAGCAGTCTCCCGACAGGGTTCGGCAATCAGCCCCAGCATTTT
>TRBJ2-7|many|TRBD2|TRBV10-3
CAISAYSGSDEQYF
TGTGCCATCAGTGCCTATAGCGGGAGCGACGAGCAGTACTTC
>TRBJ2-1|many|TRBD2|TRBV7-3
CASSGTSGEQFF
TGTGCCTCATCCGGGACTAGCGGCGAGCAGTTCTTC
>TRBJ2-1|few|.|TRBV14
CASSQDPLVLEVNYNEQFF
TGTGCCAGCAGCCAAGATCCTCTCGTGTTGGAGGTAAACTACAATGAGCAGTTCTTC
>TRBJ2-5|many|.|TRBV12-5
CASGLVIEQGYQETQYF
TGTGCTAGTGGTTTGGTAATAGAACAGGGATACCAAGAGACCCAGTACTTC
>TRBJ1-5|few|TRBD1|TRBV10-2
CASSPGQSNQPQHF
TGCGCCAGCAGCCCGGGACAGAGTAATCAGCCCCAGCATTTT
>TRBJ2-7|few|.|TRBV20-1
CSARDGGHSYEQYF
TGCAGTGCTAGAGATGGGGGCCACTCCTACGAGCAGTACTTC
>TRBJ1-1|.|.|TRBV6-5
CASSYPPGPGDSMNTEAFF
TGTGCCAGCAGTTACCCCCCCGGGCCGGGGGACTCCATGAACACTGAAGCTTTCTTT
>TRBJ2-5|few|TRBD1|TRBV2
CASSWTGEGQETQYF
TGTGCCAGCAGTTGGACAGGCGAAGGGCAAGAGACCCAGTACTTC
>TRBJ2-7|many|TRBD1|TRBV28
CASRQGYHEQYF
TGTGCCAGTAGACAGGGGTACCACGAGCAGTACTTC
>TRBJ2-5|few|.|TRBV29-1
CSVGKGRSPGEETQYF
TGCAGCGTTGGTAAGGGGCGGTCCCCAGGGGAAGAGACCCAGTACTTC
>TRBJ2-5|.|TRBD2|TRBV20-1
CSATGASGGETQYF
TGCAGTGCTACGGGGGCTAGCGGGGGGGAGACCCAGTACTTC
>TRBJ2-2|few|TRBD2|TRBV6-1
CASSDSGGPGTGELFF
TGTGCCAGCAGCGATAGCGGGGGGCCCGGCACCGGGGAGCTGTTTTTT
>TRBJ2-1|many|TRBD2|TRBV7-6
CASSLLGGRASNEQFF
TGTGCCAGCAGCCTACTGGGGGGGAGGGCCAGTAATGAGCAGTTCTTC
>TRBJ2-1|many|.|TRBV13
CASSRNRYNEQFF
TGTGCCAGCAGCCGTAACAGATACAATGAGCAGTTCTTC